Below, 10 T cell receptor beta chains from the same sample are listed, as sequenced in a study of blood T cell repertoires in COVID-19. Some clones are missing from TCRdb's copy, which holds only in-frame ones; the method was immunoSEQ multiplex PCR. In the table there are about 110,000 clones, just over 90% of which are singletons. Sequenced sample: peripheral blood. These receptors all stem from a woman in her twenties or thirties with acute or convalescent COVID-19.

The chain couples TRBV28 to TRBJ1-1, with D perhaps TRBD1 (5 bases). The CDR3 has 13 amino acids. CDR1 MDHEN and CDR2 SYDVKM come from the germline V gene. Trimming left V 4 bases short and J 4 bases short, with 10 bases between. CDR3 region: CASSSGVGTEAFF. DNA of the CDR3: TGTGCCAGCAGTTCGGGGGTGGGCACTGAAGCTTTCTTT.

The chain is built from TRBV23-1 and TRBJ1-2, with 9 bases aligning to TRBD1. TRBV23-1 counts as an open reading frame of uncertain function. The CDR3 has 14 residues. J was trimmed by 5 bases and V by 4 bases; bases with no gene match: 5. In nucleotides, the CDR3 is TGCGCCAGCAGTCGAAGGACAGGGGAATATGGCTACACCTTC. Protein sequence: CASSRRTGEYGYTF.

This clone was observed once. The chain has TRBV12-3 or TRBV12-4 and TRBJ2-2; D not certain. The CDR3 length is 13 residues. V was trimmed by 5 bases and J by 5 bases, leaving 9 bases between them. The CDR3 loop is CASSPGLTGELFF. The CDR3 DNA is TGTGCCAGCAGTCCGGGTCTGACCGGGGAGCTGTTTTTT.

This chain connects TRBV6-2 or TRBV6-3 to TRBJ1-4; D is uncertain. V lost 0 bases, J lost 5 bases, and 16 bases lay in between. CDR1 is MNHEY, CDR2 SVGEGT, per germline. This CDR3 spans 17 amino acids. This CDR3 reads CASSYSLSTGENEKLFF. The CDR3 DNA sequence: TGTGCCAGCAGTTACTCTTTGTCCACCGGGGAGAATGAAAAACTGTTTTTT.

The chain is built from TRBV7-2 and TRBJ1-2, with 8 bases identical to TRBD1. Looked up from germline, CDR1 is SGHTA and CDR2 is FQGNSA. The trim removed 0 bases at V and 7 bases at J, leaving 1 base unmatched. The CDR3 spans 13 residues. This CDR3 is CASSLATGVGYTF. Written as DNA, the CDR3 is TGTGCCAGCAGCTTAGCGACAGGGGTTGGCTACACCTTC.

The rearrangement links TRBV9 to TRBJ1-1, with D perhaps matching TRBD1 (5 bases). Germline CDR1 and CDR2: SGDLS and YYNGEE. The CDR3 is made up of 15 amino acids. V was clipped by 6 bases and J by 1 base, with 16 bases between them. The CDR3 sequence: CASNKGPSENTEAFF. The CDR3 coding sequence is TGTGCCAGCAACAAGGGGCCGTCGGAGAACACTGAAGCTTTCTTT.

This sequence joins TRBV13 and TRBJ2-1, with 7 bases matching TRBD2. V was clipped by 3 bases and J by 4 bases; unmatched bases: 9. CDR1 is PRHDT, CDR2 FYEKMQ, per germline (reference sequence). The CDR3 length is 16 residues. The CDR3 region has the DNA TGTGCCAGCAGCTTGTGGGCGGGAGTACTTTACAATGAGCAGTTCTTC. Its protein is CASSLWAGVLYNEQFF.

The V call is TRBV7-9, the J call TRBJ1-4; D not resolved. Germline V gene data show CDR1 as SEHNR and CDR2 as FQNEAQ (reference sequence). The CDR3 loop spans 15 amino acids. Trimming shortened V by 4 bases and J by 5 bases, and 14 bases separated the two germline ends. CDR3 bases: TGTGCCAGCAGCTACTCAGCGGGAGGAAATGAAAAACTGTTTTTT. Translation: CASSYSAGGNEKLFF.

The rearrangement uses TRBV28 and TRBJ2-1, with 10 bases identical to TRBD2. V trimming: 2 bases; J trimming: 8 bases; junction bases outside the gene matches: 6. Germline V gives CDR1 MDHEN, CDR2 SYDVKM. The CDR3 is 15 residues long. CDR3 sequence: CASSLIPSGGDEQFF. The CDR3 DNA reads as TGTGCCAGCAGTTTAATCCCTAGCGGGGGCGATGAGCAGTTCTTC.

The CDR3 loop reads CASSQGLDTISEQYF. The CDR3 region has the DNA TGCGCCAGCAGCCAAGGACTAGACACAATCAGCGAGCAGTACTTC. The rearrangement uses TRBV4-3 and TRBJ2-7, with a possible D match to TRBD2 (6 bases). Germline V gene lookup returns CDR1 LGHNA and CDR2 YSLEER. The CDR3 is made up of 15 amino acids. With 1 base removed from V and 6 bases from J, the gap between germline ends came to 16 bases.